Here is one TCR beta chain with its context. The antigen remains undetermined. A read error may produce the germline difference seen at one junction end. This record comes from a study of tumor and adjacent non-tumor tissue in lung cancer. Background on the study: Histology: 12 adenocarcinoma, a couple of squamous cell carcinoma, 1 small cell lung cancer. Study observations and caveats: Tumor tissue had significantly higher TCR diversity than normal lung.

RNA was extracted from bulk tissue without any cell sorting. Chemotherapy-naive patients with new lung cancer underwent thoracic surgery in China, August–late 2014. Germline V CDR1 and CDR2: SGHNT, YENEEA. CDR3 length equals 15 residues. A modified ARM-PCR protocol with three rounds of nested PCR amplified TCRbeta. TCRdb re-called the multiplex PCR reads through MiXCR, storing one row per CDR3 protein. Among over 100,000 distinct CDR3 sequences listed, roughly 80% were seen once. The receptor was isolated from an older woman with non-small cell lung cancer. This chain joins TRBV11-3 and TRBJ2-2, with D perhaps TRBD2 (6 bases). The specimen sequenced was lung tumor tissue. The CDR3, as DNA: TGTGCCAGCAGCTTAGTATCCGGGGGTGGCGAGGAGCTCTTTTTT. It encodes CASSLVSGGGEELFF.